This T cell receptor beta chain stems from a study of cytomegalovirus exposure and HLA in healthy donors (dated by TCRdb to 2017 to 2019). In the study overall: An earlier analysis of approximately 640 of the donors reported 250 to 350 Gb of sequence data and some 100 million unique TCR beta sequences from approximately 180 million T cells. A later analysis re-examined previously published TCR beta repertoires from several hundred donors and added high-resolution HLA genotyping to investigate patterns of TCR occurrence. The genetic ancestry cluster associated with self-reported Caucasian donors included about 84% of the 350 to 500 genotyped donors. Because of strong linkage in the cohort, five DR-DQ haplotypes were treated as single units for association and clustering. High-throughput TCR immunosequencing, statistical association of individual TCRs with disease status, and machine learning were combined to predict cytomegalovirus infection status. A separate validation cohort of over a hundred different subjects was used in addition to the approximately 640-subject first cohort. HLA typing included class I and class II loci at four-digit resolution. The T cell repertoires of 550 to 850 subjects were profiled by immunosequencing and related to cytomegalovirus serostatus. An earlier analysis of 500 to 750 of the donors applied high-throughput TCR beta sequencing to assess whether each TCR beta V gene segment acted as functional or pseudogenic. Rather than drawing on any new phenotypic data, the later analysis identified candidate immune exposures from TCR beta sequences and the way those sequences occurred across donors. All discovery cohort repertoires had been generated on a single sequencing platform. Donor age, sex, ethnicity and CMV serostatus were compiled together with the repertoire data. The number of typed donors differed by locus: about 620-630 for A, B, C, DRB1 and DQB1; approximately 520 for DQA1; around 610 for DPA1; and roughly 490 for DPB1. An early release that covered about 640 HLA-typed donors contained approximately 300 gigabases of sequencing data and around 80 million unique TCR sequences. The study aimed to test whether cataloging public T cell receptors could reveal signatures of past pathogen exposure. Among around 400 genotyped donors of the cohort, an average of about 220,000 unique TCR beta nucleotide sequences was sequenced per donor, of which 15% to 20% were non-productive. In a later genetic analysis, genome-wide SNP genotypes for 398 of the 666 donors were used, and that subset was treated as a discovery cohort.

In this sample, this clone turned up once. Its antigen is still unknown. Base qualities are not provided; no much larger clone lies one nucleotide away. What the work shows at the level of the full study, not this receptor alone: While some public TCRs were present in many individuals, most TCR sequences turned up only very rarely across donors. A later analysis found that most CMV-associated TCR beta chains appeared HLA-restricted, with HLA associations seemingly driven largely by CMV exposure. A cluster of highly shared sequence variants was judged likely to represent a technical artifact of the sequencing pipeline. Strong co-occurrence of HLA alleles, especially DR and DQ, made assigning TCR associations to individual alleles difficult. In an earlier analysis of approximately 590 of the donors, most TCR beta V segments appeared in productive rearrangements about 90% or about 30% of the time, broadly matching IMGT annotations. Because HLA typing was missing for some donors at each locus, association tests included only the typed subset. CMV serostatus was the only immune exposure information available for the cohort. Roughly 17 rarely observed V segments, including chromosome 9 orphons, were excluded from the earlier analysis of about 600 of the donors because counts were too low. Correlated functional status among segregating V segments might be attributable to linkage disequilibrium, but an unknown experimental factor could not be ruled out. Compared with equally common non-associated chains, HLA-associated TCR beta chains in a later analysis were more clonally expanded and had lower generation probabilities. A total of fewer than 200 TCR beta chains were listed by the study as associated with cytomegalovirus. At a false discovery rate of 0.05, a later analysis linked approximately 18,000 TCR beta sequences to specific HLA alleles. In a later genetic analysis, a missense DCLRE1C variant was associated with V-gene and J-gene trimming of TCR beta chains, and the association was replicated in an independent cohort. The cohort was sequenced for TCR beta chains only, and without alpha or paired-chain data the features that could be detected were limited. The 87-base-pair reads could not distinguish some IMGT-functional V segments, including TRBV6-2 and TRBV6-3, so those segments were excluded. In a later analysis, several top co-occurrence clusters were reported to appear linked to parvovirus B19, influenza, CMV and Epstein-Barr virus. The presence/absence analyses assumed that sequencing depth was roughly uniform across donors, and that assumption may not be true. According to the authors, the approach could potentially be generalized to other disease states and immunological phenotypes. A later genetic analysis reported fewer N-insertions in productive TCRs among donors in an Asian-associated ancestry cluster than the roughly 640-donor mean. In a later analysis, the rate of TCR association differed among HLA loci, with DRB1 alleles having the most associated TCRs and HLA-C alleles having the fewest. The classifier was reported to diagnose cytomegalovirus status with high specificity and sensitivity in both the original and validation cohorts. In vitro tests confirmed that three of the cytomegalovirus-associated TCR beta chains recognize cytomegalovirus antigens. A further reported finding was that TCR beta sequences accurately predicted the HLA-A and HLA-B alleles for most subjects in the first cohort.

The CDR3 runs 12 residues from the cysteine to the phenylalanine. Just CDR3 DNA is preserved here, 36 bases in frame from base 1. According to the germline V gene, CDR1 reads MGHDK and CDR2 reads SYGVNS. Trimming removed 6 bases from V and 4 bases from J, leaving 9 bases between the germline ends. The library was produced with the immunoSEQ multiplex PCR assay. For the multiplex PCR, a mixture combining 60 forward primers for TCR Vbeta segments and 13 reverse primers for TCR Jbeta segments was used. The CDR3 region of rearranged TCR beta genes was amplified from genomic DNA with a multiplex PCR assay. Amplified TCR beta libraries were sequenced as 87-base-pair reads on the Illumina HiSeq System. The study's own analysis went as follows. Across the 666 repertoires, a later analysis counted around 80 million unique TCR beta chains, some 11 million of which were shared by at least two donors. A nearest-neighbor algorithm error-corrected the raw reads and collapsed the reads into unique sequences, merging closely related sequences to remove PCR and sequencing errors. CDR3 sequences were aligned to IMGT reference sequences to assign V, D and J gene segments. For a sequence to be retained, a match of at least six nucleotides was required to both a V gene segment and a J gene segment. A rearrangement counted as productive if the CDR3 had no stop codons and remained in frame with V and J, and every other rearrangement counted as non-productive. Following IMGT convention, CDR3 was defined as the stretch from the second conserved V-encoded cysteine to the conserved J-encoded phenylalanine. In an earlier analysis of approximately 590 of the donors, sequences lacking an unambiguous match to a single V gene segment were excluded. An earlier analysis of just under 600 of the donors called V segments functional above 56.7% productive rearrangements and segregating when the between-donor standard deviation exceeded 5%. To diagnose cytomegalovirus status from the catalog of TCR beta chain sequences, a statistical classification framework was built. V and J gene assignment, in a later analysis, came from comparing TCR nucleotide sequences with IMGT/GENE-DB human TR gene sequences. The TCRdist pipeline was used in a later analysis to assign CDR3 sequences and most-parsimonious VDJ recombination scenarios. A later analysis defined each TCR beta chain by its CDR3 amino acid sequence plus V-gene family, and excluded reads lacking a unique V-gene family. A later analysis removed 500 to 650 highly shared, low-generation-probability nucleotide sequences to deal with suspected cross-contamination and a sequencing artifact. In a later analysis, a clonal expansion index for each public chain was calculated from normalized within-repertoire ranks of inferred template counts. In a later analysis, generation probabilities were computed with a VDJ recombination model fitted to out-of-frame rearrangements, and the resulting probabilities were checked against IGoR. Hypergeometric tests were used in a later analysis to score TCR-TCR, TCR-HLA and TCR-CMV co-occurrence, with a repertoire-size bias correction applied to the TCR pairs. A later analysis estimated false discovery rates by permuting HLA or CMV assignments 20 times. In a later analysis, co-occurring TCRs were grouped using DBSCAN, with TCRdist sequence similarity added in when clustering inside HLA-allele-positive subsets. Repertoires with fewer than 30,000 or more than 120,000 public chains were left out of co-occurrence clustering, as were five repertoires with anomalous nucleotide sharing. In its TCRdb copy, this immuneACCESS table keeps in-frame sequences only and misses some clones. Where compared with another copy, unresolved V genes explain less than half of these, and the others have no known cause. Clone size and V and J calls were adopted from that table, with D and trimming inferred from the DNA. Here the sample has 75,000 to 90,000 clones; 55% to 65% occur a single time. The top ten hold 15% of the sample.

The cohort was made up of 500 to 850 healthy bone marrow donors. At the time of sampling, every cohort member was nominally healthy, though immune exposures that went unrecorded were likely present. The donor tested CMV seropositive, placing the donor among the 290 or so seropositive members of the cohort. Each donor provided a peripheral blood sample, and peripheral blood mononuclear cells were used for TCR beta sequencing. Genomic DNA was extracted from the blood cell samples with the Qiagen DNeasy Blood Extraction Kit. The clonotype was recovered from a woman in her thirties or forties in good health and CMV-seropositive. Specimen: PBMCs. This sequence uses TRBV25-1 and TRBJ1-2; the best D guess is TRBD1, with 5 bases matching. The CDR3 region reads CASREDSYGYTF. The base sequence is TGTGCCAGCAGGGAAGACAGCTATGGCTACACCTTC.